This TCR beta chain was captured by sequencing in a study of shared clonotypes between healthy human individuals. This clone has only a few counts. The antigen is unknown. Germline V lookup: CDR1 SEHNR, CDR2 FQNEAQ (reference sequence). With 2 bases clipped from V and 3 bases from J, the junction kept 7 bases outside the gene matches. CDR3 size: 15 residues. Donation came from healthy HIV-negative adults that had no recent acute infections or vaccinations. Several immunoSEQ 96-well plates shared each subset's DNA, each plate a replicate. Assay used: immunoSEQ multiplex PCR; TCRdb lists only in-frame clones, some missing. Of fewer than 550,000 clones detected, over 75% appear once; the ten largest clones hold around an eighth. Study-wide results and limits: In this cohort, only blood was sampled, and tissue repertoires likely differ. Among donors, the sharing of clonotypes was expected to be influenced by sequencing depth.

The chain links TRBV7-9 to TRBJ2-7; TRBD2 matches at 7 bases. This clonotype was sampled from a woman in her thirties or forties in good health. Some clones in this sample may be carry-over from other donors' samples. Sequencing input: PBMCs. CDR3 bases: TGTGCCAGCAGCTTATTGGAGACTAGCAGCTACGAGCAGTACTTC. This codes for CASSLLETSSYEQYF.